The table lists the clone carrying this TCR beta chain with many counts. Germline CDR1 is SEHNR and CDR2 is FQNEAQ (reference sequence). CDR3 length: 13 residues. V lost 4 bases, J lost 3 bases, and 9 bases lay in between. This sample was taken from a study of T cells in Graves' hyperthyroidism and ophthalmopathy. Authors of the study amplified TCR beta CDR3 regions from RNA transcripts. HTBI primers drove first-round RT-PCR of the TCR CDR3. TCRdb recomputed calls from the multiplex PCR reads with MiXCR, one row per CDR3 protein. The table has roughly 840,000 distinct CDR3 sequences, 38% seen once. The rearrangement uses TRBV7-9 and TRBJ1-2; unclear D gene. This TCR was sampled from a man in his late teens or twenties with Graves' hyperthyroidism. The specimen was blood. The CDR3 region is CASSSWLDYGYTF. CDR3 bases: TGTGCCAGCAGCTCTTGGCTAGACTATGGCTACACCTTC.